The sequence of this T cell receptor beta chain was determined in a study of cytomegalovirus exposure and HLA in healthy donors. Study in general: Around 190 million T cells yielded 117 million unique TCR beta sequences, as an earlier analysis found. Study conclusions and caveats: In vitro testing confirmed a few CMV-associated chains as specific for CMV antigens. There was a cluster of highly shared sequence variants that was likely a sequencing artifact.

With 60 Vbeta and 13 Jbeta primers, the PCR was carried out. This table comes from immunoSEQ multiplex PCR, and its TCRdb copy is limited to in-frame clones, with some not included. The table lists around 150,000 clones, approximately 77% of them singletons. In regard to this clone: Its matching antigen is unknown.

CDR1 and CDR2 (germline): ENHRY, SYGVKD. V lost 0 bases and J 0 bases, leaving 21 bases between the germline ends. The CDR3 is 20 amino acids. The gene calls are TRBV10-3 and TRBJ1-5; D possibly corresponds to TRBD1 (6 bases). The origin of this receptor is a man aged 50-60 years in good health and CMV-seropositive. The sequenced sample consisted of PBMCs. The CDR3 region has the DNA TGTGCCATCAGTGAGTCTATTTATGGACAGCTCAAATATAGCAATCAGCCCCAGCATTTT. This gives the protein CAISESIYGQLKYSNQPQHF.